One sample yielded the 5 T cell receptor beta chains listed below, sequenced in a study of OX40 agonist ivuxolimab in advanced cancers. The protocol was immunoSEQ multiplex PCR, while the TCRdb copy is restricted to in-frame clones and leaves out a portion. Of 70,000 to 85,000 clones listed, 85% to 95% are singletons. The sequenced sample was CD4+ or CD8+ T cells sorted from blood, obtained in a trial of the OX40 agonist ivuxolimab. These receptors came from an adult with an advanced solid tumor such as melanoma, head and neck, liver or kidney cancer.

This clone was recorded only once. The DNA for the CDR3 is TGTGCCAGCAGCTGGGAAGGGAGGGAGACCCAGTACTTC. Translating gives CASSWEGRETQYF. J is TRBJ2-5 and V is TRBV11-1; a weak D match, TRBD2 (6 bases). The CDR3 spans 13 residues. Germline values: CDR1 SGHAT, CDR2 FQDESV (reference sequence). V was shortened by 4 bases and J by 5 bases, with 11 bases between the two germline ends. Complete variable domain (other parts from reference TRBV11-1 and TRBJ2-5): EAEVAQSPRYKITEKSQAVAFWCDPISGHATLYWYRQILGQGPELLVQFQDESVVDDSQLPKDRFSAERLKGVDSTLKIQPAELGDSAMYLCASSWEGRETQYFGPGTRLLVL.

V and J are TRBV28 and TRBJ2-1, with unresolved D. Germline CDR1 reads MDHEN; CDR2 reads SYDVKM. The CDR3 is 10 amino acids. V was shortened by 8 bases and J by 5 bases, with 4 bases between the two germline ends. The DNA for the CDR3 is TGTGCCAGCGGCCACAATGAGCAGTTCTTC. Protein sequence: CASGHNEQFF.

This chain uses TRBV4-3 with TRBJ2-7, with TRBD2 matching 13 bases. CDR3 length: 15 residues. From germline, CDR1 is LGHNA and CDR2 YSLEER. Unmatched junction bases numbered 7, after V lost 4 bases and J lost 7 bases. The chain's CDR3 is CASSREGLAGDEQYF. The CDR3 DNA sequence: TGCGCCAGCAGCCGGGAAGGACTAGCGGGAGATGAGCAGTACTTC.

J is TRBJ2-1 and V is TRBV4-1; 12 bases are shared with TRBD2. V shed 8 bases, J shed 4 bases, and the junction held 6 bases outside the gene matches. There are 15 residues in the CDR3. Germline V gene lookup returns CDR1 MGHRA and CDR2 YSYEKL. The CDR3 reads CASRPTSGSYNEQFF. In DNA, the CDR3 is TGCGCCAGCCGACCGACTAGCGGGAGTTACAATGAGCAGTTCTTC.

The rearrangement links TRBV11-2 to TRBJ1-2; 7 bases line up with TRBD1. This CDR3 has 14 residues. With 5 bases clipped from V and 7 bases from J, the junction kept 10 bases outside the gene matches. Germline V gene lookup returns CDR1 SGHAT and CDR2 FQNNGV. CDR3 in amino acids: CASSLTGEKGGYTF. CDR3 coding DNA: TGTGCCAGCAGCCTCACAGGGGAAAAGGGTGGCTACACCTTC.